Listed below are T cell receptor beta chains from one sample, sequenced in a study of lymphopenia after photon versus proton radiotherapy. Sequencing used immunoSEQ multiplex PCR; TCRdb keeps in-frame clones, though not all of them. The data show about 53,000 clones, around 88% seen once. The source material was peripheral blood, sampled from a patient treated with photon-based radiotherapy. The receptor source for this set is a man between 50 and 59 years old with gastric cancer. The CDR3 runs from the conserved cysteine through the conserved F or W. Fields, in order: D gene, clone size, J gene, V gene, CDR3 protein, CDR3 DNA. The D gene is left open where the match is weak. Not all rows give a size; the values are once, few, many and, for expanded clones, a class.

>-|-|TRBJ2-7|TRBV28
CASSAYRGSRLANSYEQYF
TGTGCCAGCAGTGCCTACAGGGGCTCCCGGCTAGCGAACTCCTACGAGCAGTACTTC
>-|-|TRBJ2-5|TRBV7-9
CASSPPVRGKGETQYF
TGTGCCAGCAGCCCCCCGGTAAGGGGAAAGGGCGAGACCCAGTACTTC
>-|-|TRBJ2-7|TRBV27
CASSVYRASYEQYF
TGTGCCAGCAGTGTATACAGGGCGTCCTACGAGCAGTACTTC
>-|-|TRBJ2-7|TRBV7-6
CASSLAQGYEQYF
TGTGCCAGCAGCTTAGCACAGGGCTACGAGCAGTACTTC
>-|-|TRBJ1-1|TRBV28
CASSAAPGWTTEAFF
TGTGCCAGCAGTGCCGCGCCAGGGTGGACCACTGAAGCTTTCTTT
>-|-|TRBJ2-3|TRBV7-8
CASSWTIVDTQYF
TGTGCCAGCAGCTGGACGATAGTTGATACGCAGTATTTT
>-|few|TRBJ2-7|TRBV6-5
CASSKPGQVTYEQYF
TGTGCCAGCAGTAAGCCGGGACAAGTAACCTACGAGCAGTACTTC
>-|-|TRBJ2-1|TRBV7-2
CASSLSSYNEQFF
TGTGCCAGCAGCTTATCGAGCTACAATGAGCAGTTCTTC
>TRBD1|-|TRBJ1-1|TRBV27
CASSYTLSGTGGKAFF
TGTGCCAGCAGTTACACCTTGTCCGGGACAGGGGGCAAAGCTTTCTTT
>TRBD1|-|TRBJ1-5|TRBV29-1
CSALTGTNQPQHF
TGCAGCGCCTTGACAGGGACCAATCAGCCCCAGCATTTT
>TRBD1|-|TRBJ2-3|TRBV6-5
CASSWVRGRTDTQYF
TGTGCCAGCAGTTGGGTCAGGGGGCGGACAGATACGCAGTATTTT
>-|-|TRBJ2-1|TRBV7-8
CASSSNLGNEQFF
TGTGCCAGCAGCTCCAACTTGGGGAATGAGCAGTTCTTC
>-|-|TRBJ2-7|TRBV4-2
CASSQDWATEQYF
TGTGCCAGCAGCCAAGATTGGGCGACCGAGCAGTACTTC
>TRBD2|-|TRBJ2-3|TRBV27
CASSPHSGRERDTQYF
TGTGCCAGCAGTCCACATAGCGGGAGGGAGAGAGATACGCAGTATTTT
>-|-|TRBJ1-2|TRBV4-1
CASSPWTFPNGYTF
TGCGCCAGCAGCCCCTGGACCTTTCCAAATGGCTACACCTTC
>TRBD1|-|TRBJ1-5|TRBV19
CASSINRRDRGGNQPQHF
TGTGCCAGTAGTATAAATAGGAGGGACAGGGGAGGCAATCAGCCCCAGCATTTT
>TRBD1|once|TRBJ1-2|TRBV2
CASRTLRDRGFYGYTF
TGTGCCAGCAGGACCCTACGGGACAGGGGGTTCTATGGCTACACCTTC
>-|-|TRBJ2-1|TRBV7-8
CASSLDGTPYNEQFF
TGTGCCAGCAGCTTAGACGGGACACCTTACAATGAGCAGTTCTTC
>-|-|TRBJ1-1|TRBV19
CASTLGGANTEAFF
TGTGCCAGTACCTTGGGAGGGGCGAACACTGAAGCTTTCTTT
>-|-|TRBJ2-2|TRBV10-1
CATRRDPNTGELFF
TGCGCCACCCGGAGGGATCCGAACACCGGGGAGCTGTTTTTT
>-|-|TRBJ2-3|TRBV11-2
CASKGGRSTDTQYF
TGTGCCAGCAAGGGAGGCCGTAGCACAGATACGCAGTATTTT
>-|-|TRBJ1-2|TRBV7-9
CASSLFGTTNYGYTF
TGTGCCAGCAGCTTATTCGGGACAACTAACTATGGCTACACCTTC
>TRBD2|-|TRBJ2-1|TRBV5-1
CASSRTSDFNEQFF
TGCGCCAGCAGTAGGACTAGCGACTTCAATGAGCAGTTCTTC
>-|-|TRBJ2-7|TRBV19
CASSARTDTYEQYF
TGTGCCAGTAGTGCCCGGACAGACACCTACGAGCAGTACTTC
>-|-|TRBJ2-5|TRBV20-1
CSARLQETQYF
TGCAGTGCTAGGCTTCAAGAGACCCAGTACTTC
>-|-|TRBJ2-7|TRBV14
CASSLNPSYEQYF
TGTGCCAGCAGCCTGAACCCCTCCTACGAGCAGTACTTC
>-|-|TRBJ2-5|TRBV30
CAWSVYGPETQYF
TGTGCCTGGAGTGTTTATGGGCCGGAGACCCAGTACTTC
>-|-|TRBJ2-3|TRBV19
CASNRGGAAGDTQYF
TGTGCCAGTAACCGAGGTGGGGCGGCCGGGGATACGCAGTATTTT
>-|few|TRBJ2-3|TRBV29-1
CSVVDRELVTDTQYF
TGCAGCGTTGTAGATCGGGAGCTTGTCACAGATACGCAGTATTTT
>-|-|TRBJ2-1|TRBV9
CASSGRALYNEQFF
TGTGCCAGCAGCGGGAGGGCCCTCTACAATGAGCAGTTCTTC
>-|once|TRBJ2-7|TRBV29-1
CSVAWGEYYEQYF
TGCAGCGTAGCCTGGGGGGAATACTACGAGCAGTACTTC
>TRBD2|-|TRBJ2-5|TRBV5-4
CASSLAGVGETQYF
TGTGCCAGCAGCCTAGCGGGAGTCGGGGAGACCCAGTACTTC
>-|-|TRBJ1-5|TRBV25-1
CASSGQPNQPQHF
TGTGCCAGCAGTGGACAGCCCAATCAGCCCCAGCATTTT
>TRBD1|-|TRBJ2-7|TRBV4-1
CASSQADRVGEQYF
TGCGCCAGCAGCCAAGCTGACAGGGTGGGAGAGCAGTACTTC
>TRBD2|-|TRBJ2-7|TRBV7-9
CASSLEILAASYEQYF
TGTGCCAGCAGCTTAGAAATACTAGCGGCTTCCTACGAGCAGTACTTC
>-|-|TRBJ2-7|TRBV30
CAWRTGFSYEQYF
TGTGCCTGGCGGACTGGGTTCTCCTACGAGCAGTACTTC
>-|few|TRBJ1-4|TRBV30
CAWSVSGSEKLFF
TGTGCCTGGAGTGTATCGGGATCTGAAAAACTGTTTTTT
>-|-|TRBJ2-7|TRBV7-6
CASSLASHSYEQYF
TGTGCCAGCAGCTTGGCTAGCCATTCCTACGAGCAGTACTTC
>TRBD2|-|TRBJ2-1|TRBV18
CASSLTFWTSASSYNEQFF
TGTGCCAGCTCACTAACCTTTTGGACTAGCGCGAGCTCCTACAATGAGCAGTTCTTC
>-|-|TRBJ2-2|TRBV25-1
CATSVGVTGELFF
TGTGCCACCTCCGTAGGGGTCACCGGGGAGCTGTTTTTT
>-|-|TRBJ2-3|TRBV7-8
CASIKGPGTADTQYF
TGTGCCAGCATAAAGGGACCAGGGACTGCAGATACGCAGTATTTT
>-|few|TRBJ1-2|TRBV27
CASSTSTGTTIGYGYTF
TGTGCCAGCAGTACAAGCACCGGGACAACGATCGGGTATGGCTACACCTTC
>-|-|TRBJ1-4|TRBV2
CASSRDRYNEKLFF
TGTGCCAGCAGCAGGGACCGATATAATGAAAAACTGTTTTTT
>TRBD1|-|TRBJ1-5|TRBV19
CASTQGVGNQPQHF
TGTGCCAGTACACAGGGGGTGGGCAATCAGCCCCAGCATTTT
>-|-|TRBJ2-7|TRBV11-3
CASGTGDEQYF
TGTGCCAGCGGAACAGGAGACGAGCAGTACTTC
>TRBD2|-|TRBJ2-1|TRBV4-1
CASSQVGTSGRDNEQFF
TGCGCCAGCAGCCAAGTGGGGACTAGCGGGAGGGACAATGAGCAGTTCTTC
>-|-|TRBJ2-4|TRBV5-1
CASSGDLAKNIQYF
TGCGCCAGCAGCGGCGACCTAGCCAAAAACATTCAGTACTTC
>TRBD1|-|TRBJ1-5|TRBV19
CASKTRDSNQPQHF
TGTGCCAGTAAGACCCGGGACAGTAATCAGCCCCAGCATTTT
>-|few|TRBJ2-1|TRBV30
CAWNPGISYNEQFF
TGTGCCTGGAATCCAGGGATCTCCTACAATGAGCAGTTCTTC
>-|-|TRBJ2-2|TRBV4-1
CASSRRDTSTGELFF
TGCGCCAGCAGCCGCCGGGACACTAGCACCGGGGAGCTGTTTTTT
>TRBD1|-|TRBJ2-1|TRBV7-3
CASSLRDRVEQFF
TGTGCCAGCAGCTTAAGGGACAGGGTAGAGCAGTTCTTC
>-|-|TRBJ1-1|TRBV18
CASSPTQDSEAFF
TGTGCCAGCTCACCAACCCAAGACAGCGAAGCTTTCTTT
>-|-|TRBJ2-7|TRBV28
CASSPIPGTVYSSYEQYF
TGTGCCAGCAGTCCTATACCCGGGACGGTTTATAGCTCCTACGAGCAGTACTTC
>-|few|TRBJ1-1|TRBV11-2
CASRSLGGVPEAFF
TGTGCCAGCAGGTCCCTTGGGGGGGTCCCTGAAGCTTTCTTT
>-|-|TRBJ1-2|TRBV28
CASSLTGYGYGYTF
TGTGCCAGCAGTCTGACAGGTTACGGCTATGGCTACACCTTC
>-|-|TRBJ2-1|TRBV7-9
CASSLGLLAYNEQFF
TGTGCCAGCAGCTTAGGGCTACTGGCATACAATGAGCAGTTCTTC
>-|-|TRBJ1-2|TRBV7-2
CASSLARGDLYRSYTF
TGTGCCAGCAGCTTAGCGCGGGGGGATTTGTATAGAAGCTACACCTTC
>-|-|TRBJ1-4|TRBV7-9
CASSFREKLFF
TGTGCCAGCAGCTTTCGGGAAAAACTGTTTTTT
>-|-|TRBJ2-7|TRBV9
CASSVGAGEDDEQYF
TGTGCCAGCAGCGTAGGGGCAGGGGAAGACGACGAGCAGTACTTC
>TRBD1|few|TRBJ1-1|TRBV15
CATSRPSTGAEAFF
TGTGCCACCAGCAGACCTAGTACAGGGGCTGAAGCTTTCTTT